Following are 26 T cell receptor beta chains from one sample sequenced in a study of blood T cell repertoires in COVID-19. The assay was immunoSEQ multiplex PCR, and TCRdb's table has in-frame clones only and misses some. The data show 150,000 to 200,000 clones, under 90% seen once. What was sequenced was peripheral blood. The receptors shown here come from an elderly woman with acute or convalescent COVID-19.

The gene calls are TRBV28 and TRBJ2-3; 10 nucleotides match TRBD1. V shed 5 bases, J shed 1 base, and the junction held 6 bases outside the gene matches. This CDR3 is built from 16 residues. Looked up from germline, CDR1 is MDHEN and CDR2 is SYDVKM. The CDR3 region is CASSRQGTGGTDTQYF. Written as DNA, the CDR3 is TGTGCCAGCAGTCGCCAAGGGACAGGGGGCACAGATACGCAGTATTTT.

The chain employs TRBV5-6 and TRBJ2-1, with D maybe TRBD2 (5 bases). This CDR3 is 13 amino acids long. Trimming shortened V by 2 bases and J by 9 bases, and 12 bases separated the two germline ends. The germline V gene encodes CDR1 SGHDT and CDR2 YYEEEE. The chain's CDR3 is CASSFTRWGEQFF. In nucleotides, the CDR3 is TGTGCCAGCAGCTTTACTAGGTGGGGTGAGCAGTTCTTC.

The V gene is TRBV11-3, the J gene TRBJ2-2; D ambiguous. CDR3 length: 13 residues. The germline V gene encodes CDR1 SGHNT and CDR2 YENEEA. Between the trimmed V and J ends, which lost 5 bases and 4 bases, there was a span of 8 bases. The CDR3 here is CASSPVSTGELFF. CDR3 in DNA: TGTGCCAGCAGCCCCGTGTCCACCGGGGAGCTGTTTTTT.

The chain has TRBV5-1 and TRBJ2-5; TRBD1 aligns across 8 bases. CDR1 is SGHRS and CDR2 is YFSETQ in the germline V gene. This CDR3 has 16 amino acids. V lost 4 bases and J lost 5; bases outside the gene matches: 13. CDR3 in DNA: TGCGCCAGCAGCACTCCTTTGGGGACAGGTCAGGAGACCCAGTACTTC. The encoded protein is CASSTPLGTGQETQYF.

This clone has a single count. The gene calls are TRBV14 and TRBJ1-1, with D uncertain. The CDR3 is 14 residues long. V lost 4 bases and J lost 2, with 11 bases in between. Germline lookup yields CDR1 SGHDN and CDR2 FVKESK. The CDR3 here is CASSLMTVNTEAFF. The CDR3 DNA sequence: TGTGCCAGCAGCCTTATGACTGTTAACACTGAAGCTTTCTTT. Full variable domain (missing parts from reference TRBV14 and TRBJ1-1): EAGVTQFPSHSVIEKGQTVTLRCDPISGHDNLYWYRRVMGKEIKFLLHFVKESKQDESGMPNNRFLAERTGGTYSTLKVQPAELEDSGVYFCASSLMTVNTEAFFGQGTRLTVV.

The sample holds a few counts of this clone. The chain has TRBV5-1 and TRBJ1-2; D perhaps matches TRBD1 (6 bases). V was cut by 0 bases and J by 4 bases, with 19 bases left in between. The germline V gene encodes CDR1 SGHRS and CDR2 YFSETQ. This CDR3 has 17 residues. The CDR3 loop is CASSLGVGAVRGYGYTF. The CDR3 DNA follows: TGCGCCAGCAGCTTGGGAGTGGGGGCTGTCCGGGGCTATGGCTACACCTTC.

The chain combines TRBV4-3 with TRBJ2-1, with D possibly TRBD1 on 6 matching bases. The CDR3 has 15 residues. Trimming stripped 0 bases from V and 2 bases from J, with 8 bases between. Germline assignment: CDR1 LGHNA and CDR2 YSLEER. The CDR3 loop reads CASSQDPGAYNEQFF. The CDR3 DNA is TGCGCCAGCAGCCAAGATCCAGGGGCCTACAATGAGCAGTTCTTC.

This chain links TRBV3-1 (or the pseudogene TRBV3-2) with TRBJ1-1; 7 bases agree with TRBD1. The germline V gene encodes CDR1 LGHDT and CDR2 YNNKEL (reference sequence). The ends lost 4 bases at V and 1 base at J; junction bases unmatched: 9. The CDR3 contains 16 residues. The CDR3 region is CASSPWRGPPNTEAFF. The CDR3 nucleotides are TGTGCCAGCAGCCCGTGGAGGGGGCCGCCGAACACTGAAGCTTTCTTT.

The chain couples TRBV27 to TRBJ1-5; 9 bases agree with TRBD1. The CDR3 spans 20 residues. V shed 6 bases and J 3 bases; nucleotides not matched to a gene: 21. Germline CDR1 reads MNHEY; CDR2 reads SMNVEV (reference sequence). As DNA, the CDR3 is TGTGCCAGCAGCAACCGAGGGACAGGGAGATTAATAGGTGCCAATCAGCCCCAGCATTTT. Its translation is CASSNRGTGRLIGANQPQHF.

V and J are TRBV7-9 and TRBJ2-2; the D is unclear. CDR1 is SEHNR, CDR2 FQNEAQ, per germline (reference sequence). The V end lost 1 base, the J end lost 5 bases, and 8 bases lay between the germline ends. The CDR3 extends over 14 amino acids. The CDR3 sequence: CASSLELETGELFF. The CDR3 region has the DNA TGTGCCAGCAGCTTAGAGCTTGAGACCGGGGAGCTGTTTTTT.

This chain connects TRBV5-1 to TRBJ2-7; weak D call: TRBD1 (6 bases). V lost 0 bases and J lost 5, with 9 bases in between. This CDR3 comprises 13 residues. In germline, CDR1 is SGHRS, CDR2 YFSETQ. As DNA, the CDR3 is TGCGCCAGCAGCTTGGCGCAGGGGCACGAGCAGTACTTC. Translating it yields CASSLAQGHEQYF.

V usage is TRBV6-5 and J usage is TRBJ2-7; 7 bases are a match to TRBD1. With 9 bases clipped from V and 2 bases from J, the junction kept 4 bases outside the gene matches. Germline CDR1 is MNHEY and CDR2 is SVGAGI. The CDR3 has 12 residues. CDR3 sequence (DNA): TGTGCCAGTCGCGGACAGGCCTACGAGCAGTACTTC. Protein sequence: CASRGQAYEQYF.

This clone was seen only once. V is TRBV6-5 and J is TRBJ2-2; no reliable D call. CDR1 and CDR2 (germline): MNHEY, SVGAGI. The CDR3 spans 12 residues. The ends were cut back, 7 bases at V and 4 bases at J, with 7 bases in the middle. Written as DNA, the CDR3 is TGTGCCAGCATCAGCGCCACCGGGGAGCTGTTTTTT. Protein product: CASISATGELFF.

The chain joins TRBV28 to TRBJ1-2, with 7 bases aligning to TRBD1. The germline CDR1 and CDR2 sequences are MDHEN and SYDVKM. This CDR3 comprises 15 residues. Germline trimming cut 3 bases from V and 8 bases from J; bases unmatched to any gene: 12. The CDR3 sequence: CASSFIGQALEGYTF. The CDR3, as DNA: TGTGCCAGCAGTTTTATCGGACAGGCCCTGGAAGGCTACACCTTC.

For the CDR3, the DNA is TGCGCCAGCAGCCAAGATAGAGGTGAAAGCCAAGAGACCCAGTACTTC. Translation: CASSQDRGESQETQYF. The gene calls are TRBV4-1 and TRBJ2-5; D is unclear. Germline loops: CDR1 MGHRA, CDR2 YSYEKL. The CDR3 is 16 residues long. The V end lost 0 bases, the J end lost 1 base, and 12 bases lay between the germline ends.

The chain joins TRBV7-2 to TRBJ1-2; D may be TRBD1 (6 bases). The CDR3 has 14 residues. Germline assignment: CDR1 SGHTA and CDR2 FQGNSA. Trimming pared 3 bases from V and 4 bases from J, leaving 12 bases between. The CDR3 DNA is TGTGCCAGCAGCTTTGGTGGGGGGGCCTATGGCTACACCTTC. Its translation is CASSFGGGAYGYTF.

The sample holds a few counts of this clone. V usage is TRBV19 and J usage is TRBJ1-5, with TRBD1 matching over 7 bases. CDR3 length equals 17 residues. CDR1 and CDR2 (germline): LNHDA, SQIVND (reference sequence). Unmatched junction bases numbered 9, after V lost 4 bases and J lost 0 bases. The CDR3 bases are TGTGCCAGTAGTAAACGGACAGGCCGGGATAGCAATCAGCCCCAGCATTTT. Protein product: CASSKRTGRDSNQPQHF.

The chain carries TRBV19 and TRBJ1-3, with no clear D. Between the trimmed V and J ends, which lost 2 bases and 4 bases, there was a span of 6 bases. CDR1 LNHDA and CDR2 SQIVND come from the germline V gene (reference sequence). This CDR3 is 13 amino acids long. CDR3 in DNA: TGTGCCAGTAGTATAAGCGACGGAAACACCATATATTTT. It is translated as CASSISDGNTIYF.

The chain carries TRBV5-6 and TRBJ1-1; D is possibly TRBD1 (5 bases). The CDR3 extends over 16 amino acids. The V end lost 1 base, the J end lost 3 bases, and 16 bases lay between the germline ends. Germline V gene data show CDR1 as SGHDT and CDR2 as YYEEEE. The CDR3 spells CASSLSLDWGDTEAFF. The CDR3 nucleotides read TGTGCCAGCAGCTTGAGCTTAGACTGGGGGGACACTGAAGCTTTCTTT.

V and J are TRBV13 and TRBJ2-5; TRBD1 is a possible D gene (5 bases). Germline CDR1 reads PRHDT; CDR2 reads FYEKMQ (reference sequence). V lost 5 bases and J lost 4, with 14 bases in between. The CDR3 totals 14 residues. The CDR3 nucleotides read TGTGCCAGCAGCACCAGGGTCCCGGGAGAGACCCAGTACTTC. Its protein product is CASSTRVPGETQYF. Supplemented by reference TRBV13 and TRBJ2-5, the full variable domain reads AAGVIQSPRHLIKEKRETATLKCYPIPRHDTVYWYQQGPGQDPQFLISFYEKMQSDKGSIPDRFSAQQFSDYHSELNMSSLELGDSALYFCASSTRVPGETQYFGPGTRLLVL.

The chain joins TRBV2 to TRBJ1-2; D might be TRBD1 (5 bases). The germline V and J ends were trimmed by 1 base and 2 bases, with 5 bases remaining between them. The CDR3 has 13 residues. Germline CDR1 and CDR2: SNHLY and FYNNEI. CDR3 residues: CASSEDRNYGYTF. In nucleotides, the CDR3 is TGTGCCAGCAGTGAAGACAGGAACTATGGCTACACCTTC. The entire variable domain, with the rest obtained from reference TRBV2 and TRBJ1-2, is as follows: EPEVTQTPSHQVTQMGQEVILRCVPISNHLYFYWYRQILGQKVEFLVSFYNNEISEKSEIFDDQFSVERPDGSNFTLKIRSTKLEDSAMYFCASSEDRNYGYTFGSGTRLTVV.

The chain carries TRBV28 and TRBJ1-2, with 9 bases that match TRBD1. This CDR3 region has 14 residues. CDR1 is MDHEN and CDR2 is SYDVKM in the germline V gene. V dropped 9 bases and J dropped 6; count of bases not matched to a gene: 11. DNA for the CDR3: TGTGCCAGTTACTATACCGGGACAGGGAATGGCTACACCTTC. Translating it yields CASYYTGTGNGYTF.

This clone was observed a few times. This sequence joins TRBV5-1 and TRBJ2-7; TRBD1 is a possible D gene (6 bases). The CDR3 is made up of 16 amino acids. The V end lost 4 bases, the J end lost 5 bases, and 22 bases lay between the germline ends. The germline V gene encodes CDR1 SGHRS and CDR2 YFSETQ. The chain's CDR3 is CASSPTGKGVRNEQYF. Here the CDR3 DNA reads TGCGCCAGCAGCCCAACAGGGAAGGGTGTTCGCAACGAGCAGTACTTC.

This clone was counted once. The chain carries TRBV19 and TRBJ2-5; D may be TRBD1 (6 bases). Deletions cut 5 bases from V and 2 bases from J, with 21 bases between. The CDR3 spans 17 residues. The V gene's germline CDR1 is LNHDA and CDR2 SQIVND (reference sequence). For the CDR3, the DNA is TGTGCCAGTAGTTCCCACAGGGTAGAAACGGGGCAAGAGACCCAGTACTTC. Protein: CASSSHRVETGQETQYF.

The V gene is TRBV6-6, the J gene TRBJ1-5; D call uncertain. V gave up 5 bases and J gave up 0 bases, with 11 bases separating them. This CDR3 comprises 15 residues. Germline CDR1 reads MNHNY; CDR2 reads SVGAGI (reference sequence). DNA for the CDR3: TGTGCCAGCAGTCCCCGCGATCTTAGCAATCAGCCCCAGCATTTT. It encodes CASSPRDLSNQPQHF.

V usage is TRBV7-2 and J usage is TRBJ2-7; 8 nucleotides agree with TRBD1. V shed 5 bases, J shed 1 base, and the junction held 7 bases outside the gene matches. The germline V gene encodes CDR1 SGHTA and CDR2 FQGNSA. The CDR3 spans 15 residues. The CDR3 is CASSLMTGVSYEQYF. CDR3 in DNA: TGTGCCAGCAGCCTCATGACAGGGGTGTCCTACGAGCAGTACTTC.